The present TCR beta chain was sequenced within a study of beta chain features in type 1 diabetes. Study results and limitations: All four CD4+ subsets from Type 1 diabetes patients carried moderately but significantly shorter TCRB CDR3s. Any HLA-type effect on TCRB rearrangement remained unresolved here. The naive, central memory and Treg TCRB repertoires of patients appeared to be more similar to one another than those of healthy donors. VDJ junctions sequenced from type 1 diabetes patients showed fewer insertions and more deletions.

Since all of the isolated RNA was reverse transcribed, expressed TCRB transcripts were what got sequenced. A few million reads, on average, came from each naive, central memory and regulatory T cell sample. The protocol was immunoSEQ multiplex PCR, while the TCRdb copy is restricted to in-frame clones and leaves out a portion. The sample consists of around 310,000 clones, roughly 13% of them appearing once. This clone was detected only a few times. Its target is not known. The germline gives CDR1 SGHRS, CDR2 YFSETQ. After removal of 0 bases from V and 2 bases from J, the junction contained 9 bases not matched to a gene. CDR3 length equals 17 residues.

This chain uses TRBV5-1 with TRBJ1-1, with TRBD1 identical over 8 bases. The material sequenced was naive CD4+ T cells from blood. The sequence derives from a woman between 18 and 29 years old with type 1 diabetes. CDR3 in amino acids: CASSLGAGGTSNTEAFF. The DNA of the CDR3 is TGCGCCAGCAGCTTGGGGGCAGGGGGCACCTCTAACACTGAAGCTTTCTTT. The complete variable domain, with remaining parts taken from reference TRBV5-1 and TRBJ1-1, reads KAGVTQTPRYLIKTRGQQVTLSCSPISGHRSVSWYQQTPGQGLQFLFEYFSETQRNKGNFPGRFSGRQFSNSRSEMNVSTLELGDSALYLCASSLGAGGTSNTEAFFGQGTRLTVV.